This TCR beta chain was profiled in a study of OX40 agonist ivuxolimab in advanced cancers. Background on the study: Patients received ivuxolimab, an intravenous treatment, every 2 weeks at 0.01 to 10 mg/kg.

The germline V gene has CDR1 SGHTA and CDR2 FQGNSA. This CDR3 has 13 amino acids. With 5 bases removed from V and 6 bases from J, the gap between germline ends came to 11 bases. Using immunoSEQ multiplex PCR, the repertoire was profiled, and TCRdb retains in-frame clones only, with some absent. The data hold approximately 61,000 clones, with around nine tenths observed a single time. A remark on this clone: Its antigen is not identified.

Points from the study as a whole: On average, a greater number of expanded clones characterised CD8+ T cells relative to CD4+.

This chain joins TRBV7-2 and TRBJ2-1; D unresolved. This TCR came from an adult with an advanced solid tumor such as melanoma, head and neck, liver or kidney cancer. The sequenced sample was CD4+ or CD8+ T cells sorted from blood, obtained in a trial of the OX40 agonist ivuxolimab. The CDR3 loop reads CASSKELGNEQFF. CDR3 DNA: TGTGCCAGCAGCAAAGAGCTGGGCAATGAGCAGTTCTTC.